This T cell receptor beta chain stems from a study of T cell clonality in common variable immunodeficiency. Study findings and constraints: TCRbeta clonality was increased in CVID versus healthy controls. Fewer TCRbeta clones were shared among CVID subjects than controls. Patient heterogeneity in the CVID cohort limited correlations between repertoire features and clinical complications.

Profiling relied on immunoSEQ multiplex PCR, and the TCRdb table lists in-frame clones only, not all of them. This repertoire lists approximately 56,000 clones without singletons; more than 2% sits in the top ten. This CDR3 has 15 amino acids. Losses at the gene ends were 0 bases for V and 6 bases for J; bases not matched to a gene: 4. Germline CDR1 PRHDT, CDR2 FYEKMQ (reference sequence). In this sample, this clone turned up many times. Its antigen is as yet unknown. The read is 3 residues too short to cover the CDR3 end, so that end is filled in from the germline J gene. The genes are TRBV13 and TRBJ2-7, with 11 nucleotides matching TRBD1. The sequencing input was peripheral blood mononuclear cells. The TCR comes from a person aged 18 to 70 in good health. The CDR3 is CASSLGPGTGGEQYF. Partial CDR3 DNA: TGTGCCAGCAGCTTAGGCCCCGGGACAGGGGGCGAG. Complete variable domain (other parts from reference TRBV13 and TRBJ2-7): AAGVIQSPRHLIKEKRETATLKCYPIPRHDTVYWYQQGPGQDPQFLISFYEKMQSDKGSIPDRFSAQQFSDYHSELNMSSLELGDSALYFCASSLGPGTGGEQYFGPGTRLTVT.